Listed below are T cell receptor beta chains from one sample, sequenced in a study of T cell responses to AZD1222 COVID-19 vaccine. The assay was immunoSEQ multiplex PCR, and TCRdb's table has in-frame clones only and misses some. The profile shows roughly 120,000 clones, 70% to 90% of them singletons. The specimen was peripheral blood, collected 28 days after the second AZD1222 dose. The receptors were gathered from an adult who received the AZD1222 COVID-19 vaccine. Each CDR3 is given with its conserved first and last residue. Each record gives: clone size, V gene, J gene, D gene, CDR3 DNA, CDR3 protein. D genes are given only for firm matches. The size entry is marked missing in some rows and otherwise reads once, few, many or a size class.

.	TRBV7-2	TRBJ2-3	TRBD2	TGTGCCAGCAGCTTGGGTAGCGGGGGGCACGTTGATACGCAGTATTTT	CASSLGSGGHVDTQYF
.	TRBV5-1	TRBJ1-2	TRBD1	TGCGCCAGCAGCTTCTTGACAGGGGAAGGGAACTATGGCTACACCTTC	CASSFLTGEGNYGYTF
.	TRBV6-2/TRBV6-3	TRBJ2-3	.	TGTGCCAGCAGTTACGTCGGGGCCAACACAGATACGCAGTATTTT	CASSYVGANTDTQYF
.	TRBV3-1/TRBV3-2	TRBJ2-3	.	TGTGCCAGCAGCCAAGATATGTTTGGGGCCCAGTATTTT	CASSQDMFGAQYF
.	TRBV6-5	TRBJ2-1	TRBD2	TGTGCCAGCAGTTCTAGCGGCTCCTACAATGAGCAGTTCTTC	CASSSSGSYNEQFF
.	TRBV2	TRBJ1-4	.	TGTGCCAGCACGGGTGACGGGCCAACTAATGAAAAACTGTTTTTT	CASTGDGPTNEKLFF
.	TRBV7-9	TRBJ2-3	TRBD2	TGTGCCAGCAGCACCTGGACTAGCGGGGGGAAAAGTAAACCCACAGATACGCAGTATTTT	CASSTWTSGGKSKPTDTQYF
.	TRBV20-1	TRBJ1-1	.	TGCAGTGTTCCTCGGGCTTTCTTT	CSVPRAFF
.	TRBV7-9	TRBJ1-6	TRBD1	TGTGCCAGCAGCCTCCGACAGGGAGGTAATTCACCCCTCCACTTT	CASSLRQGGNSPLHF
.	TRBV6-5	TRBJ1-2	TRBD1	TGTGCCAGCAGTTGGGGACAGGGGTACGACTATGGCTACACCTTC	CASSWGQGYDYGYTF
.	TRBV7-2	TRBJ1-3	.	TGTGCCAGCAGCTTAGTACACAACTCTGGAAACACCATATATTTT	CASSLVHNSGNTIYF
.	TRBV21-1	TRBJ1-2	.	TGTGCCAGCGTTTCAGTGGGGACAGCGAGCTGTCCTAACTATGGCTACACCTTC	CASVSVGTASCPNYGYTF
.	TRBV18	TRBJ2-3	TRBD2	TGTGCCAGCTCACCAAAGGCCGGGGGGGCCGGTACGCAGTATTTT	CASSPKAGGAGTQYF
.	TRBV7-2	TRBJ2-7	.	TGTGCCAGCAGCTTAAACCGGGACTACGAGCAGTACTTC	CASSLNRDYEQYF
.	TRBV4-1	TRBJ1-6	.	TGCGCCAGCAGCCAAGAGTGGGAAGTCACCGACTATAATTCACCCCTCCACTTT	CASSQEWEVTDYNSPLHF
.	TRBV13	TRBJ2-7	.	TGTGCCAGCAGCTCCACAGGTAACGAGCAGTACTTC	CASSSTGNEQYF
.	TRBV27	TRBJ2-5	.	TGTGCCAGCAGTTTAGGGGGTATAGAGACCCAGTACTTC	CASSLGGIETQYF
once	TRBV19	TRBJ2-6	.	TGTGCCAGTAGTACGGGCGACCTTTTGGCGAGGGGGGCCAACGTCCTGACTTTC	CASSTGDLLARGANVLTF
once	TRBV28	TRBJ1-1	.	TGTGCCAGCAGTTCCTTAGGCTGGGACAAGAACACTGAAGCTTTCTTT	CASSSLGWDKNTEAFF
.	TRBV18	TRBJ1-1	.	TGTGCCAGCTCACCACTATTTGGGGCGGACACTGAAGCTTTCTTT	CASSPLFGADTEAFF
.	TRBV19	TRBJ1-6	.	TGTGCCAGTAGTATCGGCAATTCACCCCTCCACTTT	CASSIGNSPLHF
.	TRBV7-2	TRBJ2-1	TRBD2	TGTGCCAGCAGCTTAGTAACAAGCGGGGGGACTGAGGACAATGAGCAGTTCTTC	CASSLVTSGGTEDNEQFF
.	TRBV6-7	TRBJ1-2	.	TGTGCCAGCAGTTACCCGCGTCCGTACAACTATGGCTACACCTTC	CASSYPRPYNYGYTF
.	TRBV18	TRBJ2-1	TRBD1	TGTGCCAGCTCACCGGGACAGGCGGGATACAATGAGCAGTTCTTC	CASSPGQAGYNEQFF
.	TRBV2	TRBJ1-2	TRBD1	TGTGCCAGCAGTGACGGGACAGGGAACTATGGCTACACCTTC	CASSDGTGNYGYTF
.	TRBV4-1	TRBJ2-5	.	TGCGCCAGCAGCCAAGAAAGACGTGAGACCCAGTACTTC	CASSQERRETQYF
.	TRBV6-5	TRBJ1-2	.	TGTGCCAGCAGTTATAAGGGGGGCTACACCTTC	CASSYKGGYTF
.	TRBV23-1	TRBJ1-1	.	TGCGCCAGCAGTTCCCCTACACCGAACACTGAAGCTTTCTTT	CASSSPTPNTEAFF
once	TRBV11-2	TRBJ2-3	TRBD2	TGTGCCAGCAGCTTAGAGATAGCGGGACGAAAAGCAGATACGCAGTATTTT	CASSLEIAGRKADTQYF
few	TRBV9	TRBJ1-1	.	TGTGCCAGCAGCGTAAGACAGGAGAACACTGAAGCTTTCTTT	CASSVRQENTEAFF
.	TRBV19	TRBJ1-3	TRBD1	TGTGCCAGTAGTATAGGCACAGGGGCCGGAAACACCATATATTTT	CASSIGTGAGNTIYF
.	TRBV7-8	TRBJ2-5	TRBD2	TGTGCCAGCAGCCATTTGGTTACGGGGGGGGGCGAGACCCAGTACTTC	CASSHLVTGGGETQYF
.	TRBV19	TRBJ2-2	TRBD1	TGTGCCAGTAGTGCGCGATCCGGGACAGGGTTTCGGACCAACACCGGGGAGCTGTTTTTT	CASSARSGTGFRTNTGELFF
.	TRBV9	TRBJ1-1	.	TGTGCCAGCAGCGCAGGGGTTGAGGGCACTGAAGCTTTCTTT	CASSAGVEGTEAFF
.	TRBV19	TRBJ2-3	.	TGTGCCAGTAGCGGGTGGGGGACCAAAATCACAGATACGCAGTATTTT	CASSGWGTKITDTQYF
.	TRBV30	TRBJ1-2	TRBD1	TGTGCCTGGAGTACAGGGGTGGAAGGCTACACCTTC	CAWSTGVEGYTF
.	TRBV7-2	TRBJ2-3	.	TGTGCCAGCAGGGGAAGCGCGGGTGGGACAGATACGCAGTATTTT	CASRGSAGGTDTQYF
.	TRBV5-1	TRBJ2-1	.	TGCGCCAGCTCCGCCCCAGCGGCTATCGGAGAGCAGTTCTTC	CASSAPAAIGEQFF